This TCR beta chain was recovered during a study of OX40 agonist ivuxolimab in advanced cancers. A history of autoimmune disease or systemic immunosuppression excluded patients. The assay was immunoSEQ multiplex PCR, and TCRdb's table has in-frame clones only and misses some. The sample yields 80,000 to 95,000 clones, approximately 83% seen once. This clone was seen just once. CDR1 and CDR2 from the germline V gene are GTSNPN and SVGIG (reference sequence). After removal of 2 bases from V and 3 bases from J, the junction contained 14 bases not matched to a gene. The CDR3 covers 17 residues. The sample here was CD4+ or CD8+ T cells sorted from blood, taken in a trial of the OX40 agonist ivuxolimab. V and J are TRBV30 and TRBJ1-2; the match to TRBD1 covers 8 bases. The source of this sequence is an adult with an advanced solid tumor such as melanoma, head and neck, liver or kidney cancer. The chain's CDR3 is CAWSPSGWRQGYYGYTF. The CDR3 bases are TGTGCCTGGAGTCCTTCGGGGTGGCGACAGGGGTACTATGGCTACACCTTC.